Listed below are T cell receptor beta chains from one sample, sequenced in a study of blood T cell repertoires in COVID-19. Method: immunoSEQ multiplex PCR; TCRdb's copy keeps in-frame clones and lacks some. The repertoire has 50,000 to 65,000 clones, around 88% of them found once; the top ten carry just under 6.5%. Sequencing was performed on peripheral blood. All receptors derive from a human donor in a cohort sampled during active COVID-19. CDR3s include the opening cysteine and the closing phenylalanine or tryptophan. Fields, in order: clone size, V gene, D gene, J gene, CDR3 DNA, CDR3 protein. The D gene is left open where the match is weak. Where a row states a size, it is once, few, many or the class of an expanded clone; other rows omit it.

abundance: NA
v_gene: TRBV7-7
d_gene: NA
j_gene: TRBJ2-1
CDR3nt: TGTGCCAGCAGCTTAGAAGGGGCCAGGTACAATGAGCAGTTCTTC
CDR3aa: CASSLEGARYNEQFF

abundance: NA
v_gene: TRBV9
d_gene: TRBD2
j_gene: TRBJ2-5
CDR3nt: TGTGCCAGCAGCGGTAGCGGGGAAGAGACCCAGTACTTC
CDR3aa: CASSGSGEETQYF

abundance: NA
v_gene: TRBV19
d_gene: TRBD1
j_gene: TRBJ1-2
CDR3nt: TGTGCCAGTAGTATACGGACAGGCACAAAGGCTGGCTACACCTTC
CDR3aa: CASSIRTGTKAGYTF

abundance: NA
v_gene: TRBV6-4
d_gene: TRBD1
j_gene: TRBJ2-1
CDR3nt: TGTGCCAGCAGTGACCTCCGGGACAGGGACAATGAGCAGTTCTTC
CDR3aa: CASSDLRDRDNEQFF

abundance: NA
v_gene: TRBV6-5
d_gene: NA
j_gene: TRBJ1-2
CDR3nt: TGTGCCAGCAGTCAAAAGGCAGGGCGACTCTATGGCTACACCTTC
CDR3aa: CASSQKAGRLYGYTF

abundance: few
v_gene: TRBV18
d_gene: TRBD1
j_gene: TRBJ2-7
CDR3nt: TGTGCCAGCTCAACTCCCGGGACAGGGGGCCACGAGCAGTACTTC
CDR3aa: CASSTPGTGGHEQYF

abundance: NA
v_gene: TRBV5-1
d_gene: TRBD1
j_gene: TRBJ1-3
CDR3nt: TGCGCCAGCAGCTTGGAAGGGGGCTCCGCTGAAAACACCATATATTTT
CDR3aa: CASSLEGGSAENTIYF

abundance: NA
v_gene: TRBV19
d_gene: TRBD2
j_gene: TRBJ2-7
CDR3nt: TGTGCCAGTAGTAGGACTAGCGGACACTACGAGCAGTACTTC
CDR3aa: CASSRTSGHYEQYF

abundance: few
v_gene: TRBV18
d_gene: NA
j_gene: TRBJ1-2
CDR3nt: TGTGCCAGCTCACCCCCCGGGACTTTCAACTTCTATGGCTACACCTTC
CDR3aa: CASSPPGTFNFYGYTF

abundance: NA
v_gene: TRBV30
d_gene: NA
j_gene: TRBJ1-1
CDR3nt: TGTGCCTGGGCCCGGGACATCAACACTGAAGCTTTCTTT
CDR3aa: CAWARDINTEAFF

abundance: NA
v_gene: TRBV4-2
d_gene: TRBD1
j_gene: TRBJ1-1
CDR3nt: TGTGCCAGCAGCCAAGATAAAGGACAGGGGACAACACTGAAGCTTTTGCTCTTT
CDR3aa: CASSQDKGQGTTLKLLLF

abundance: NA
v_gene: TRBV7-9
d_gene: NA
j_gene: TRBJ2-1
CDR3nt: TGTGCCAGCAGCTTAGCAGGGGGCAATGAGCAGTTCTTC
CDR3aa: CASSLAGGNEQFF

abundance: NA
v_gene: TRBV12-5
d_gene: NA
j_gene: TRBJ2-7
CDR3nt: TGTGCTAGTGGTTCGTGGTCAGGGGGGGAGCAGTACTTC
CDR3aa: CASGSWSGGEQYF

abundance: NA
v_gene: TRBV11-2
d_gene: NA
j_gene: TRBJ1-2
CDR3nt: TGTGCCAGCAGCTTATTCGAACAGCCTGGCTACACCTTC
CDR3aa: CASSLFEQPGYTF

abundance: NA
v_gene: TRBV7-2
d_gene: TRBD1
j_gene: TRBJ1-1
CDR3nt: TGTGCCAGCAGCTTGCAGACAGGGGGACGGACTGAAGCTTTCTTT
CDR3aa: CASSLQTGGRTEAFF

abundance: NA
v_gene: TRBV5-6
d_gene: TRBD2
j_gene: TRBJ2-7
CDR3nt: TGTGCCAGCAGCAGCTGGACTAGCGGGAGCTACGAGCAGTACTTC
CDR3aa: CASSSWTSGSYEQYF

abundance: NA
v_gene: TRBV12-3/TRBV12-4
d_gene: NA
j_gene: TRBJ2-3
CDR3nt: TGTGCCAGCAGATGGACTGTCTCGGATACGCAGTATTTT
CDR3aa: CASRWTVSDTQYF

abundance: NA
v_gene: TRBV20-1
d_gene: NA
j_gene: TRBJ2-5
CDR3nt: TGCAGTGCTAGAGTTCGGGAGACCCAGTACTTC
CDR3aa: CSARVRETQYF

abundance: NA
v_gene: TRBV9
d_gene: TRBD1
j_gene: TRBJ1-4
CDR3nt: TGTGCCAGCAGCGTTATGGGACAGGGTGGCGAAAAACTGTTTTTT
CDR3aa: CASSVMGQGGEKLFF

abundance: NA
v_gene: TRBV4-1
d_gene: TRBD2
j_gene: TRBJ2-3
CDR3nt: TGCGCCAGCAGTAGCGGGGGAAGTTGGGATACGCAGTATTTT
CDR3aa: CASSSGGSWDTQYF

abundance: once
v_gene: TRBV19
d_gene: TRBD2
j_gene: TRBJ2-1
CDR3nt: TGTGCCACCTCGGCGGCTAGCGGGCGCTACAATGAGCAGTTCTTC
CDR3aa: CATSAASGRYNEQFF

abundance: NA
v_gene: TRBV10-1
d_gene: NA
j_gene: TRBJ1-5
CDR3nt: TGCGCCAGCAGTTCAGGGGACCAGCCCCAGCATTTT
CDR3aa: CASSSGDQPQHF

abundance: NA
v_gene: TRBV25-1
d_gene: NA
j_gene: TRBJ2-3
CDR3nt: TGTGCCTGTGCGTACAGCCTTAGCACAGATACGCAGTATTTT
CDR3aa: CACAYSLSTDTQYF

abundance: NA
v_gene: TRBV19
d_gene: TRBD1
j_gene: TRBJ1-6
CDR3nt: TGTGCCAGTAGCAACCGGGACAGGGGCGTTAATTCACCCCTCCACTTT
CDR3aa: CASSNRDRGVNSPLHF

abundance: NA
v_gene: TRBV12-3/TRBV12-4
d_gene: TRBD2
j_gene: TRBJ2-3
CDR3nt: TGTGCCAGCAGTCTCGGGGGGGTTACGCAGTATTTT
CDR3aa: CASSLGGVTQYF

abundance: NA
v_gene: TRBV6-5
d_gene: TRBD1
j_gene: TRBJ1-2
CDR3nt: TGTGCCAGCAGGGAGGGGACAGGTCTGAATGGCTACACCTTC
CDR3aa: CASREGTGLNGYTF

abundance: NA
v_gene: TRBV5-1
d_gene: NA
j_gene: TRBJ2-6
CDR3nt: TGCGCCAGCAGCTTGGGACACATCTCTGGGGCCAACGTCCTGACTTTC
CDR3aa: CASSLGHISGANVLTF

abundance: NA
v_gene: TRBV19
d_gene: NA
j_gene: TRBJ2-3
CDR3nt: TGTGCCAGTAGTCCAAAAGGGGTTAGCACAGATACGCAGTATTTT
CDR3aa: CASSPKGVSTDTQYF

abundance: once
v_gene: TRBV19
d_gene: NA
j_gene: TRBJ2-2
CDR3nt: TGTGCCAGTAGTATACTCGGCGGGTTCGGGGAGCTGTTTTTT
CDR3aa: CASSILGGFGELFF

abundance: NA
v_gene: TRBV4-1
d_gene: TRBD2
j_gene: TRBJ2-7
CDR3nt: TGCGCCAGCAGCCAAGTCGCCAGCGGGGGGTCCTACGAGCAGTACTTC
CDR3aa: CASSQVASGGSYEQYF

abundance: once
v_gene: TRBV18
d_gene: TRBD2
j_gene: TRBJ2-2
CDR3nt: TGTGCCAGCTCACCAAACAACCTAGCGGGAGCCAACACCGGGGAGCTGTTTTTT
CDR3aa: CASSPNNLAGANTGELFF

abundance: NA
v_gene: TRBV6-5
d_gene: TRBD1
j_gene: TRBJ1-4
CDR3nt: TGTGCCAGCGCTGAACAGGGGACTAATGAAAAACTGTTTTTT
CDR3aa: CASAEQGTNEKLFF

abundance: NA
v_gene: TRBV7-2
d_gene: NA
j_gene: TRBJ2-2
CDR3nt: TGTGCCAGCAGCTTCCGCGGCTCGAACACCGGGGAGCTGTTTTTT
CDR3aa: CASSFRGSNTGELFF

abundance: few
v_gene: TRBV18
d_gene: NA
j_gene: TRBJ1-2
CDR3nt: TGTGCCAGCTCACCACCCGACAGGCCCTATGGCTACACCTTC
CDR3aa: CASSPPDRPYGYTF

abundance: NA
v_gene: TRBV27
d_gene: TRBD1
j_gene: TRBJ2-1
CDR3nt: TGTGCCAGCAGTTGGACAGGGACCTACAATGAGCAGTTCTTC
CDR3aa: CASSWTGTYNEQFF

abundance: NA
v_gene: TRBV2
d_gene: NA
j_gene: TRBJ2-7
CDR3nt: TGTGCCAGCAGTGAACCACTGGTTAGCTACGAGCAGTACTTC
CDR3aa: CASSEPLVSYEQYF

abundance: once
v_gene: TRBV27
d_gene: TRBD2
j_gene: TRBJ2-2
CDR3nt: TGTGCCAGCAGTTCGGACGGGAGGGGGTCCGGGGAGCTGTTTTTT
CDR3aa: CASSSDGRGSGELFF

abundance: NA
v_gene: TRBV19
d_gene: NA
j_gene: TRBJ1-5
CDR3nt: TGTGCCAGTAGTATGGTCCGTTTCGGGAGCAATCAGCCCCAGCATTTT
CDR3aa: CASSMVRFGSNQPQHF

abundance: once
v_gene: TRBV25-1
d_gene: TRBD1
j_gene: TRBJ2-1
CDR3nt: TGTGCCAGCACGGGGGACAGGTCAATTTGGGAATCCTACAATGAGCAGTTCTTC
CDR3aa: CASTGDRSIWESYNEQFF

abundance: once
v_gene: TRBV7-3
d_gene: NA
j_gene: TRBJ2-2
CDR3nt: TGTGCCAGCAGCCTTCGTCCCGGGACAAACACCGGGGAGCTGTTTTTT
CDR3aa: CASSLRPGTNTGELFF

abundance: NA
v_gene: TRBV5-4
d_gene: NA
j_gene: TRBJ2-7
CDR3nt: TGTGCCAGCAGCTTGGACAGGTCCTACTCGCACTTC
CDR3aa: CASSLDRSYSHF

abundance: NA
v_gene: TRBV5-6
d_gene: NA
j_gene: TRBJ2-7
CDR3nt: TGTGCCAGCAGCCCGACTAGTAACTCCTACGAGCAGTACTTC
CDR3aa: CASSPTSNSYEQYF

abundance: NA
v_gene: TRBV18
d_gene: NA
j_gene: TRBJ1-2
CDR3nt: TGTGCCAGTTATCGACCGAGGGATGGCGGAGCCTATGGCTACACCTTC
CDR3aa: CASYRPRDGGAYGYTF

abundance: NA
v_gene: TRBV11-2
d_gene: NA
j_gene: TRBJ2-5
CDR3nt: TGTGCCAGCACCTTCGGGGTCCAAGAGACCCAGTACTTC
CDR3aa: CASTFGVQETQYF

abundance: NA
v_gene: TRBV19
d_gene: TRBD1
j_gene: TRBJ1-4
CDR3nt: TGTGCCAGTAGTACCCGGACAGGGCGTGGTGAAAAACTGTTTTTT
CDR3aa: CASSTRTGRGEKLFF

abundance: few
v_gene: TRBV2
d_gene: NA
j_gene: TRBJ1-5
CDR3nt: TGTGCCAGCAGGTCGGGGGGCGGCAATCAGCCCCAGCATTTT
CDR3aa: CASRSGGGNQPQHF

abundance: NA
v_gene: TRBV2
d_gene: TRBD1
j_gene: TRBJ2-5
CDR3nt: TGTGCCAGCAACGGACAGGCGGCACAAGAGACCCAGTACTTC
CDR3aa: CASNGQAAQETQYF

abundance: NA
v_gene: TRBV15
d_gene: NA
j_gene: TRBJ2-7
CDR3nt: TGTGCCACCAGCAGAGATGTGGCCGTTACCTACGAGCAGTACTTC
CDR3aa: CATSRDVAVTYEQYF

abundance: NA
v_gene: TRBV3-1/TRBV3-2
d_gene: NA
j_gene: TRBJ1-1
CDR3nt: TGTGCCAGCAGCCGCCCACGGAACAGTGGTACTGAAGCTTTCTTT
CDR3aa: CASSRPRNSGTEAFF

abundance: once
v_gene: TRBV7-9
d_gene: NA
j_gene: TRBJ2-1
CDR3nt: TGTGCCAGCAGCCCTCTTATGGCCTCGGGGGAGAATGAGCAGTTCTTC
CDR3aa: CASSPLMASGENEQFF

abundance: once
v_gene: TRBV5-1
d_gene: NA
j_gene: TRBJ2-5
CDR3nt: TGCGCCAGCAGCTTGACAGAAGAGACCCAGTACTTC
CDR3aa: CASSLTEETQYF

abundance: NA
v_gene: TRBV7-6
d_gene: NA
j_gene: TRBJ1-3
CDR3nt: TGTGCCAGCAGTTTCGGACAAGCTGGAAACACCATATATTTT
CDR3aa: CASSFGQAGNTIYF

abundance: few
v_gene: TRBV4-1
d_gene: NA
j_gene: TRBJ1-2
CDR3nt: TGCGCCAGCAGCCAAGTAATGGGGGCCTATGGCTACACCTTC
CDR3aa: CASSQVMGAYGYTF

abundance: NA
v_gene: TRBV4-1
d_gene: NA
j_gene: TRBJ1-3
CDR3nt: TGCGCCAGCAGCCAAGTCATAGCGGGACCCTCTGGAAACACCATATATTTT
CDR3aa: CASSQVIAGPSGNTIYF

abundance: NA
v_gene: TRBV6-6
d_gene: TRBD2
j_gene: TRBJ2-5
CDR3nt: TGTGCCAGCAGTCCCCCCGGGGGGGCGGGAGAGACCCAGTACTTC
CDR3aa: CASSPPGGAGETQYF

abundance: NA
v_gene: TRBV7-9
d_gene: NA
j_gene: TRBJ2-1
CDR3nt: TGTGCCCTCTCGGACTACACCTACGGTGAGCAGTTCTTC
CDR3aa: CALSDYTYGEQFF

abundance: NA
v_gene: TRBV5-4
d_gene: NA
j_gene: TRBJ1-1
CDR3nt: TGTGCCAGCAGCTTGGAGGGCAGGGTGAACACTGAAGCTTTCTTT
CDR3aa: CASSLEGRVNTEAFF

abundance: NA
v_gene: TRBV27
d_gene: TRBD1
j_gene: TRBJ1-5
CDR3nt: TGTGCCAGCAGAGGACGGACAGGGGGGAATCAGCCCCAGCATTTT
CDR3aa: CASRGRTGGNQPQHF